This is a list of T cell receptor beta chains from one sample in a study of blood T cell repertoires in COVID-19. Sequenced by immunoSEQ multiplex PCR; TCRdb stores in-frame clones only, minus some. The table shows roughly 120,000 clones, with around 87% occurring only once. The sample taken for sequencing was peripheral blood. The receptors stem from a woman aged 70-85 years with acute or convalescent COVID-19. CDR3s include the opening cysteine and the closing phenylalanine or tryptophan. A D gene is named only where the DNA matches it firmly. Only part of the rows carry a size: once, few, many, or a class if the clone is expanded.

j_gene: TRBJ1-1; len: 15; d_gene: TRBD1; v_gene: TRBV28; abundance: -; CDR3aa: CASRYTGTENTEAFF; CDR3nt: TGTGCCAGCAGATATACCGGGACAGAGAACACTGAAGCTTTCTTT
j_gene: TRBJ2-1; len: 17; d_gene: TRBD2; v_gene: TRBV2; abundance: -; CDR3aa: CASSARIAGLTYNEQFF; CDR3nt: TGTGCCAGCAGTGCCCGGATAGCGGGGCTTACCTACAATGAGCAGTTCTTC
j_gene: TRBJ2-1; len: 16; d_gene: TRBD2; v_gene: TRBV9; abundance: -; CDR3aa: CASSPRSGGFGNEQFF; CDR3nt: TGTGCCAGCAGCCCGCGAAGCGGGGGGTTTGGGAATGAGCAGTTCTTC
j_gene: TRBJ2-7; len: 15; d_gene: TRBD1; v_gene: TRBV7-2; abundance: -; CDR3aa: CASSPLGQGLGEQYF; CDR3nt: TGTGCCAGCAGCCCTCTGGGACAGGGGTTAGGAGAGCAGTACTTC
j_gene: TRBJ1-1; len: 17; d_gene: -; v_gene: TRBV28; abundance: -; CDR3aa: CASRPRLLSFLNTEAFF; CDR3nt: TGTGCCAGCAGACCCAGGCTCCTGAGCTTTCTAAACACTGAAGCTTTCTTT
j_gene: TRBJ1-5; len: 15; d_gene: -; v_gene: TRBV25-1; abundance: once; CDR3aa: CASSSAWGGDQPQHF; CDR3nt: TGTGCCAGCAGTTCCGCGTGGGGGGGAGATCAGCCCCAGCATTTT
j_gene: TRBJ1-2; len: 15; d_gene: -; v_gene: TRBV18; abundance: -; CDR3aa: CASSPPSLQSYGYTF; CDR3nt: TGTGCCAGCTCACCACCGAGCCTCCAAAGCTATGGCTACACCTTC
j_gene: TRBJ2-3; len: 16; d_gene: -; v_gene: TRBV5-4; abundance: -; CDR3aa: CASSLVSVRSTDTQYF; CDR3nt: TGTGCCAGCAGCTTGGTGTCAGTCCGTTCCACAGATACGCAGTATTTT
j_gene: TRBJ1-5; len: 17; d_gene: -; v_gene: TRBV19; abundance: -; CDR3aa: CASSIESAGGSNQPQHF; CDR3nt: TGTGCCAGTAGTATAGAGTCTGCGGGGGGCAGCAATCAGCCCCAGCATTTT
j_gene: TRBJ1-1; len: 16; d_gene: -; v_gene: TRBV2; abundance: few; CDR3aa: CASSTPGRGGNTEAFF; CDR3nt: TGTGCCAGCAGTACCCCGGGCAGAGGGGGGAACACTGAAGCTTTCTTT
j_gene: TRBJ1-4; len: 14; d_gene: -; v_gene: TRBV5-1; abundance: -; CDR3aa: CASSPRAGDEKLFF; CDR3nt: TGCGCCAGCAGCCCCCGGGCCGGGGATGAAAAACTGTTTTTT
j_gene: TRBJ2-5; len: 14; d_gene: -; v_gene: TRBV24-1; abundance: once; CDR3aa: CATSDPNIQETQYF; CDR3nt: TGTGCCACCAGTGACCCCAACATCCAAGAGACCCAGTACTTC
j_gene: TRBJ2-5; len: 16; d_gene: -; v_gene: TRBV24-1; abundance: -; CDR3aa: CATSDFGLAIPETQYF; CDR3nt: TGTGCCACCAGTGATTTTGGGCTAGCGATTCCAGAGACCCAGTACTTC
j_gene: TRBJ1-1; len: 14; d_gene: -; v_gene: TRBV3-1/TRBV3-2; abundance: -; CDR3aa: CASSQGEAELSAFF; CDR3nt: TGTGCCAGCAGCCAAGGTGAGGCAGAACTCTCAGCTTTCTTT
j_gene: TRBJ2-1; len: 15; d_gene: -; v_gene: TRBV29-1; abundance: -; CDR3aa: CSVEGAGGSYNEQFF; CDR3nt: TGCAGCGTTGAGGGAGCAGGAGGCTCCTACAATGAGCAGTTCTTC
j_gene: TRBJ1-2; len: 14; d_gene: -; v_gene: TRBV18; abundance: -; CDR3aa: CASSPPLTSYGYTF; CDR3nt: TGTGCCAGCTCACCACCACTCACCTCCTATGGCTACACCTTC
j_gene: TRBJ1-1; len: 13; d_gene: -; v_gene: TRBV30; abundance: once; CDR3aa: CAWRTGGGRKAFF; CDR3nt: TGTGCCTGGAGAACGGGCGGGGGCAGAAAAGCTTTCTTT
j_gene: TRBJ1-1; len: 13; d_gene: TRBD1; v_gene: TRBV11-2; abundance: -; CDR3aa: CASRRTGETEAFF; CDR3nt: TGTGCCAGCAGACGGACAGGAGAAACTGAAGCTTTCTTT
j_gene: TRBJ2-7; len: 14; d_gene: TRBD1; v_gene: TRBV7-9; abundance: -; CDR3aa: CASSLLQGDNEQYF; CDR3nt: TGTGCCAGCAGCTTATTACAGGGGGACAACGAGCAGTACTTC
j_gene: TRBJ1-5; len: 14; d_gene: -; v_gene: TRBV10-3; abundance: -; CDR3aa: CAISESGSNQPQHF; CDR3nt: TGTGCCATCAGTGAATCAGGTAGCAATCAGCCCCAGCATTTT
j_gene: TRBJ1-5; len: 12; d_gene: -; v_gene: TRBV6-4; abundance: -; CDR3aa: CASSRTVQPQHF; CDR3nt: TGTGCCAGCAGCAGGACAGTCCAGCCCCAGCATTTT
j_gene: TRBJ2-7; len: 11; d_gene: -; v_gene: TRBV5-6; abundance: -; CDR3aa: CASSLEAREYF; CDR3nt: TGTGCCAGCAGCTTGGAGGCGCGGGAGTACTTC
j_gene: TRBJ2-3; len: 13; d_gene: -; v_gene: TRBV29-1; abundance: -; CDR3aa: CSYLRTDTDTQYF; CDR3nt: TGCAGCTACTTGAGAACAGACACAGATACGCAGTATTTT
j_gene: TRBJ1-5; len: 15; d_gene: -; v_gene: TRBV30; abundance: -; CDR3aa: CAWSVFGFNNQPQHF; CDR3nt: TGTGCCTGGAGTGTATTCGGTTTCAACAATCAGCCCCAGCATTTT